The rows below give T cell receptor beta chains drawn from one sample of a study of CD8 T cells in cerebrospinal fluid in Alzheimer's disease. One entry per CDR3 protein, without DNA, is what TCRdb gives after re-calling the 10x single-cell sequencing reads. In total, the table holds approximately 800 distinct CDR3 sequences. The sequenced sample consisted of cerebrospinal fluid. The source of these receptors is a human donor with Parkinson's disease. Both conserved end residues are part of each CDR3. Part of the rows lack a size; the others show once, few, many or a class for expanded clones.

v_call	j_call	clone_size	cdr3_aa
TRBV7-9	TRBJ1-3	medium-sized	CASSSLPGVSGNTIYF
TRBV7-6	TRBJ2-7	medium-sized	CASSLDGRSSYEQYF
TRBV28	TRBJ1-3	medium-sized	CASSRTGAGNTIYF
TRBV2	TRBJ2-1	medium-sized	CASSDDLARGSYNEQFF
TRBV6-6	TRBJ1-3	medium-sized	CASSYLGSGNTIYF
TRBV11-2	TRBJ2-5	medium-sized	CASSLGGTGKETQYF
TRBV19	TRBJ1-5	-	CASSIVGWDRGASSNQPQHF
TRBV4-3	TRBJ2-2	medium-sized	CASSQEVLAGRTGELFF
TRBV5-4	TRBJ1-1	medium-sized	CASSPEENTEAFF
TRBV5-4	TRBJ2-3	medium-sized	CASSPTSGRGARTDTQYF
TRBV19	TRBJ1-2	medium-sized	CASSPSGTEVFYGYTF
TRBV5-6	TRBJ2-1	medium-sized	CASSTGSYSNEQFF
TRBV6-2/TRBV6-3	TRBJ2-7	medium-sized	CASSSTSGTHYEQYF
TRBV28	TRBJ2-7	medium-sized	CASSLEDEQYF
TRBV6-2/TRBV6-3	TRBJ1-6	medium-sized	CASRLDRDYNSPLHF
TRBV6-2/TRBV6-3	TRBJ2-7	-	CASSTVRGANLFYEQYF
TRBV28	TRBJ2-5	large	CASRPSGPQETQYF
TRBV10-3	TRBJ1-1	medium-sized	CAISADLGEAFF
TRBV20-1	TRBJ2-1	large	CSAPQPPGYNEQFF
TRBV20-1	TRBJ2-5	large	CSALLAGETQYF
TRBV20-1	TRBJ2-1	large	CSARAQRGNNEQFF
TRBV28	TRBJ2-5	medium-sized	CASSFGGGLSETQYF